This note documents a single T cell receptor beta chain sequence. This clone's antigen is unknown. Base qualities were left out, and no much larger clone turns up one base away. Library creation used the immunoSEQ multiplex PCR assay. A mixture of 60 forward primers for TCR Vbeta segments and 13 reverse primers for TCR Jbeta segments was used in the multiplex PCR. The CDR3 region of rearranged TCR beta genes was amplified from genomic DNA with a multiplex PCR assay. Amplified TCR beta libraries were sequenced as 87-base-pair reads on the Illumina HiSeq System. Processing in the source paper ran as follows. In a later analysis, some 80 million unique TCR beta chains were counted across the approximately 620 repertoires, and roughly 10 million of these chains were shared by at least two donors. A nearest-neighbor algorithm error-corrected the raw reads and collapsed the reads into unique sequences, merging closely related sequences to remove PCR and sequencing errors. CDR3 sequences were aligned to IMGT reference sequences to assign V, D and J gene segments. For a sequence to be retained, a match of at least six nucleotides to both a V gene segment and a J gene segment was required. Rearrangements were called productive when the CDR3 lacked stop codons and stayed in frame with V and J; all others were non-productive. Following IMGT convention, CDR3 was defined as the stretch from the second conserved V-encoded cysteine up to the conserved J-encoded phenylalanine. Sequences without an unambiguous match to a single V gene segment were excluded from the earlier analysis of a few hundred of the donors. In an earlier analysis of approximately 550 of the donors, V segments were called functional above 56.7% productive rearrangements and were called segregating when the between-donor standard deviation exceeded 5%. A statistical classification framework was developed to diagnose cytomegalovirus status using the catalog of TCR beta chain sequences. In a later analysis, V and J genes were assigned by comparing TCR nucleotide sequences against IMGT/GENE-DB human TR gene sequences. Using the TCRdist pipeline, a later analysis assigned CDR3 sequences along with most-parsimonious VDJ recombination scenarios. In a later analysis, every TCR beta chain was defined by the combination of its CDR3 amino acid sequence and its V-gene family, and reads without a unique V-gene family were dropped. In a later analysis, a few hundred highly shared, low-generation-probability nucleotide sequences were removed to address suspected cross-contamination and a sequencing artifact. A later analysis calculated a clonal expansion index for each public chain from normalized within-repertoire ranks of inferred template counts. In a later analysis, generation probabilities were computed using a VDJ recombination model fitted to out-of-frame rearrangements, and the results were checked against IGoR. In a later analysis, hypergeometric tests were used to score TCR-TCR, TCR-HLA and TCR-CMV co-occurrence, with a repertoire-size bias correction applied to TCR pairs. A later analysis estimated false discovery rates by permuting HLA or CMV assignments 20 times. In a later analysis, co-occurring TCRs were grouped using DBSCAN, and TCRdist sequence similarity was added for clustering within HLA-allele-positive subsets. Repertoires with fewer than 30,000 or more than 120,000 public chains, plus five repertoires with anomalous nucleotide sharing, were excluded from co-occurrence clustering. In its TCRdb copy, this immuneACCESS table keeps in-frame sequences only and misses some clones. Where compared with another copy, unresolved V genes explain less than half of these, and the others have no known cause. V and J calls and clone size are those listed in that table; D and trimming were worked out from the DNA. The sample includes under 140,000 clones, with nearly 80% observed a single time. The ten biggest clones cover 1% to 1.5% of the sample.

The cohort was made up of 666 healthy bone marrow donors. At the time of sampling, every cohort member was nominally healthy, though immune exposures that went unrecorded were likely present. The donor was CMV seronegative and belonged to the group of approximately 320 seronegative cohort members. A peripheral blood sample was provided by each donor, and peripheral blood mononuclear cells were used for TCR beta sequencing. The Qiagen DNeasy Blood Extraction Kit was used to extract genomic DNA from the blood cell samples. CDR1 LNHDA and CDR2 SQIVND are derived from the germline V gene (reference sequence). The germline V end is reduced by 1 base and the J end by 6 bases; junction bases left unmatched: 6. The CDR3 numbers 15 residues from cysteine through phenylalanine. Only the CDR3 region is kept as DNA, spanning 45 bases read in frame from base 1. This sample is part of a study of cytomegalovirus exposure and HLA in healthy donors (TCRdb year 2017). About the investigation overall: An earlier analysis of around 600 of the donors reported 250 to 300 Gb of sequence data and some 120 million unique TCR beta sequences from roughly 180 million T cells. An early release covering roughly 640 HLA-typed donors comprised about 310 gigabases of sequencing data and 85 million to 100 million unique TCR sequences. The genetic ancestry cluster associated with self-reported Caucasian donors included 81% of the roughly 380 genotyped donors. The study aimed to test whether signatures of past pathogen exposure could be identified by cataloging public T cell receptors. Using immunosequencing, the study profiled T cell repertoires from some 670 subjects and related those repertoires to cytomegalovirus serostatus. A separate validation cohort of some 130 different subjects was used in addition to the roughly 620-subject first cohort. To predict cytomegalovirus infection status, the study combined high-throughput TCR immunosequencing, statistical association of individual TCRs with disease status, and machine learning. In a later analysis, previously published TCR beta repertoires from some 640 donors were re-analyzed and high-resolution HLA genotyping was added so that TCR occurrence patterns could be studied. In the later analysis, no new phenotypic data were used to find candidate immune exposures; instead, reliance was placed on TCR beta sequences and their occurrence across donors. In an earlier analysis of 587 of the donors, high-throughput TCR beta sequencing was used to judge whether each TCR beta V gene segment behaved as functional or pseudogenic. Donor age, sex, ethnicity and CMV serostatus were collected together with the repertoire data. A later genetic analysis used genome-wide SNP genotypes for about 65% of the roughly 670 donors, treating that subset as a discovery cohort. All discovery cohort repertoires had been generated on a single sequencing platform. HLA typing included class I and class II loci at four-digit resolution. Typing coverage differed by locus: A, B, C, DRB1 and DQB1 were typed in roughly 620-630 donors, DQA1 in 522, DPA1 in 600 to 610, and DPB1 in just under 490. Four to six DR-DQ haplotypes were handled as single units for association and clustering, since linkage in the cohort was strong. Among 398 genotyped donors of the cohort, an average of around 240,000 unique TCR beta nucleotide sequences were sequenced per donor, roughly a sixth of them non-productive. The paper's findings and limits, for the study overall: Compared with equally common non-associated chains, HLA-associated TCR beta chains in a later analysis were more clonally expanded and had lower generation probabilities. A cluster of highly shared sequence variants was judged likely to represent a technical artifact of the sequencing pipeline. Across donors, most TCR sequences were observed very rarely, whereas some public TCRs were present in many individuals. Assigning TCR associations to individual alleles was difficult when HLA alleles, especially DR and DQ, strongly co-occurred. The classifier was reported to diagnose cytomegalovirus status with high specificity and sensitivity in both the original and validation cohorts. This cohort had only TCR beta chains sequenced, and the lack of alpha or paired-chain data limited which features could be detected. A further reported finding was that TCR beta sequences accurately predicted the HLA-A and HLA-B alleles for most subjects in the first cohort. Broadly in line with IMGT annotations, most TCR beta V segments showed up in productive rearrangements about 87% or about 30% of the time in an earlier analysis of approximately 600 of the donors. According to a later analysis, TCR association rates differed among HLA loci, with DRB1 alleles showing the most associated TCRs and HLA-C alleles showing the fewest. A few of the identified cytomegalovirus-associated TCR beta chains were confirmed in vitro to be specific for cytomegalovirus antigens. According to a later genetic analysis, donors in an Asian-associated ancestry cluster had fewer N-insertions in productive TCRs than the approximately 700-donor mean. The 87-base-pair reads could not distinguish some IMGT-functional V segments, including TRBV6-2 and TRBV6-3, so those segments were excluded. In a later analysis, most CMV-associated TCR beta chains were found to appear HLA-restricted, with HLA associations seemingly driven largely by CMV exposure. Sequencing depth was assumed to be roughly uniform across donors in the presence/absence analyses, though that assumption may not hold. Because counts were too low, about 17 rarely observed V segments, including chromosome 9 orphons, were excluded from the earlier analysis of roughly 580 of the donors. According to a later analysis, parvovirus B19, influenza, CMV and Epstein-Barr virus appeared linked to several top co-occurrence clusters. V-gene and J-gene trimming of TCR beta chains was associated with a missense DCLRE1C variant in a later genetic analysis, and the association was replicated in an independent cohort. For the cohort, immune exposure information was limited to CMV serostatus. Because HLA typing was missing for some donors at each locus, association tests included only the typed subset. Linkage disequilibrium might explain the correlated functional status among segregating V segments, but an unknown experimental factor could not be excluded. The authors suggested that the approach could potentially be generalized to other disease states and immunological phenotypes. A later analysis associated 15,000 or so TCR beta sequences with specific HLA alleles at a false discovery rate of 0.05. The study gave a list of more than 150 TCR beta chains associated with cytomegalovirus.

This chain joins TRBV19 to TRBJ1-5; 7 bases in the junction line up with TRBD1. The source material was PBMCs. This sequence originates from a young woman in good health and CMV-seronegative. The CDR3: CASSIGGGGGQPQHF. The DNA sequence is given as TGTGCCAGTAGTATAGGAGGGGGCGGCGGTCAGCCCCAGCATTTT.